This T cell receptor (beta chain) was retrieved from a study of Tregs in tolerant kidney transplant recipients. With respect to this clone: What it binds is unknown.

Findings and limits, study-wide: For some patients, primers changed over time, blocking nucleotide-level comparison. Tregs expanded with activated donor B cells seemed most donor-specific.

This table comes from immunoSEQ multiplex PCR, and its TCRdb copy is limited to in-frame clones, with some not included. The data hold roughly 69,000 clones, with nearly 98% observed a single time. Germline V lookup: CDR1 SGDLS, CDR2 YYNGEE. This CDR3 has 15 residues. Trimming removed 4 bases from V and 8 bases from J; junction bases left unmatched: 10. Thawed PBMCs were FACS-sorted into unstimulated CD4+CD25+CD127- regulatory T cells, CD4+CD25- non-regulatory cells, CD4 and CD8 cells. The source was Tregs from blood, collected before the transplant. The gene calls are TRBV9 and TRBJ2-7; 12 positions match TRBD2. The sequence derives from a human donor who received a combined kidney and bone marrow transplant. The CDR3 region has the DNA TGTGCCAGCAGCCCCCGGGGACTAGCGGGTCTCAAGCAGTACTTC. This translates into CASSPRGLAGLKQYF.